This T cell receptor beta chain emerged from a study of post-analysis software for immune sequencing data. Whole-study results and caveats: TRBV segments more frequent in patients than in controls numbered several and included TRBV5-6, TRBV5-1 and TRBV20-1.

The germline V gene encodes CDR1 DFQATT and CDR2 SNEGSKA (reference sequence). The J segment lost 5 bases and the V segment lost 3 bases, leaving 11 bases of the junction unmatched. The CDR3 extends over 15 amino acids. The library was made from cDNA and included unique molecular identifiers. MiXCR was run by TCRdb on the PCR reads, yielding one entry per CDR3 protein. The table records roughly 650,000 distinct CDR3 sequences, about 60% of them present only once. This clonotype was detected only once. What it binds is unknown. The receptor's source is a girl aged 2 to 10 with multiple sclerosis. Sequences were obtained from blood. The chain uses TRBV20-1 and TRBJ2-5; 8 nucleotides line up with TRBD2. The CDR3 loop is CSASLNGRAGETQYF. The CDR3 bases are TGCAGTGCTAGTCTTAACGGGAGGGCCGGGGAGACCCAGTACTTC.